Listed below are T cell receptor beta chains from one sample, sequenced in a study of blood T cell repertoires in COVID-19. Assay: immunoSEQ multiplex PCR; the TCRdb copy retains only in-frame clones and omits some. The repertoire holds around 160,000 clones, with roughly 87% as singletons. Source material: PBMCs or T cells enriched from blood (not recorded which). These receptors were collected from a woman aged 40 to 50 who had been exposed to COVID-19. CDR3s include the opening cysteine and the closing phenylalanine or tryptophan. D genes are given only for firm matches. Only some rows state a clone size, as once, few, many or a class for expanded clones.

TRBV19	-	13	-	TRBJ1-5	CASSIQVNQPQHF	TGTGCCAGTAGTATACAGGTCAATCAGCCCCAGCATTTT
TRBV5-6	-	14	-	TRBJ1-1	CASSFAGVVTEAFF	TGTGCCAGCAGCTTCGCCGGGGTGGTCACTGAAGCTTTCTTT
TRBV4-3	-	16	-	TRBJ2-7	CASSQGYLGSSYEQYF	TGCGCCAGCAGCCAAGGTTATTTGGGGAGCTCCTACGAGCAGTACTTC
TRBV7-2	once	13	-	TRBJ2-5	CASSPRYSETQYF	TGTGCCAGCAGCCCACGGTACTCAGAGACCCAGTACTTC
TRBV28	-	14	-	TRBJ2-7	CASSSPGSSYEQYF	TGTGCCAGCAGCTCCCCCGGGTCTTCCTACGAGCAGTACTTC
TRBV15	once	15	-	TRBJ1-4	CATSMPGITNEKLFF	TGTGCCACCAGCATGCCGGGAATAACTAATGAAAAACTGTTTTTT
TRBV4-1	-	16	TRBD1	TRBJ1-2	CASSQDITGGLYGYTF	TGCGCCAGCAGCCAAGATATCACAGGGGGCCTCTATGGCTACACCTTC
TRBV27	-	14	-	TRBJ2-7	CASGARDRTYEQYF	TGTGCCAGCGGGGCGCGAGACAGGACCTACGAGCAGTACTTC
TRBV10-1	-	18	TRBD2	TRBJ2-1	CASSDPWTSGNSYNEQFF	TGCGCCAGCAGTGACCCCTGGACTAGCGGGAACTCCTACAATGAGCAGTTCTTC
TRBV9	-	17	-	TRBJ1-1	CASSVEGGAGLNTEAFF	TGTGCCAGCAGCGTAGAGGGAGGGGCAGGCCTGAACACTGAAGCTTTCTTT
TRBV5-1	-	16	-	TRBJ2-7	CASSSGGDRGRYEQYF	TGCGCCAGCAGCTCGGGGGGAGACAGGGGAAGATACGAGCAGTACTTC
TRBV19	-	15	-	TRBJ1-5	CASSPQRGSNQPQHF	TGTGCCAGTAGTCCACAAAGGGGTAGCAATCAGCCCCAGCATTTT
TRBV7-2	-	14	-	TRBJ2-7	CASSLGGRPYEQYF	TGTGCCAGCAGCTTAGGGGGGCGGCCCTACGAGCAGTACTTC
TRBV7-2	-	13	-	TRBJ2-7	CASSTKTGYEQYF	TGTGCCAGCAGCACAAAGACAGGCTACGAGCAGTACTTC
TRBV7-9	-	14	TRBD2	TRBJ2-1	CASSLSGIQAEQFF	TGTGCCAGCAGTCTTAGCGGGATTCAGGCTGAGCAGTTCTTC
TRBV10-3	many	12	TRBD1	TRBJ2-7	CAISGQGYEQYF	TGTGCCATCAGCGGACAGGGCTACGAGCAGTACTTC
TRBV5-4	once	15	TRBD1	TRBJ2-5	CASSKTTGGQETQYF	TGTGCCAGCAGCAAAACAACAGGGGGCCAAGAGACCCAGTACTTC
TRBV28	once	16	TRBD1	TRBJ1-1	CASRPGDRGPSTEAFF	TGTGCCAGCAGGCCTGGGGACAGGGGGCCGAGCACTGAAGCTTTCTTT
TRBV12-3/TRBV12-4	-	13	-	TRBJ2-5	CASRPAYQETQYF	TGTGCCAGCAGACCAGCGTACCAAGAGACCCAGTACTTC
TRBV6-2/TRBV6-3	-	15	TRBD1	TRBJ2-7	CASSLDRGATYEQYF	TGTGCCAGCAGTTTGGACAGGGGAGCCACCTACGAGCAGTACTTC
TRBV18	once	16	-	TRBJ2-3	CASSPQGAGVFDTQYF	TGTGCCAGCTCACCACAAGGCGCAGGGGTTTTCGATACGCAGTATTTT
TRBV18	-	15	-	TRBJ2-7	CASSLPAGTNYEQYF	TGTGCCAGCTCACTACCAGCCGGGACAAACTACGAGCAGTACTTC
TRBV19	once	16	TRBD1	TRBJ2-7	CATIHGAGTGVYEQYF	TGTGCCACCATCCATGGGGCCGGGACAGGGGTCTACGAGCAGTACTTC
TRBV27	-	14	-	TRBJ1-2	CASSFGGLGYGYTF	TGTGCCAGCAGTTTCGGGGGGCTAGGGTATGGCTACACCTTC
TRBV9	-	14	-	TRBJ1-3	CASSARGSGNTIYF	TGTGCCAGCAGCGCTAGGGGGTCCGGAAACACCATATATTTT
TRBV6-1	few	17	-	TRBJ1-5	CASSEARRITGPQPQHF	TGTGCCAGCAGTGAAGCGCGGAGGATAACAGGGCCTCAGCCCCAGCATTTT
TRBV7-9	-	14	-	TRBJ2-5	CASSLRDTQETQYF	TGTGCCAGCAGCTTAAGGGACACCCAAGAGACCCAGTACTTC
TRBV7-9	-	12	-	TRBJ2-7	CATQSLDDEQYF	TGTGCCACTCAGTCCCTCGATGACGAGCAGTACTTC
TRBV6-4	-	13	TRBD1	TRBJ1-1	CASRQGLDTEAFF	TGTGCCAGCCGACAGGGTCTCGACACTGAAGCTTTCTTT
TRBV6-2/TRBV6-3	-	13	TRBD1	TRBJ1-2	CASSRQGSYGYTF	TGTGCCAGCAGTAGACAGGGATCCTATGGCTACACCTTC
TRBV5-1	-	16	TRBD1	TRBJ1-1	CASSSRGAGGHTEAFF	TGCGCCAGCAGCTCCCGAGGCGCAGGGGGACACACTGAAGCTTTCTTT
TRBV5-1	-	16	TRBD2	TRBJ2-5	CASSSGLAGFQETQYF	TGCGCCAGCAGCTCTGGACTAGCGGGTTTCCAAGAGACCCAGTACTTC
TRBV9	-	13	-	TRBJ1-2	CASSVGQNYGYTF	TGTGCCAGCAGCGTAGGCCAGAACTATGGCTACACCTTC
TRBV3-1/TRBV3-2	-	15	-	TRBJ2-2	CASSQGEQYTGELFF	TGTGCCAGCAGCCAAGGAGAACAGTACACCGGGGAGCTGTTTTTT
TRBV20-1	-	10	-	TRBJ2-5	CSGGGETQYF	TGCAGTGGAGGAGGTGAGACCCAGTACTTC
TRBV4-1	-	15	TRBD1	TRBJ1-2	CASSPSGTANYGYTF	TGCGCCAGCAGCCCATCCGGGACAGCAAACTATGGCTACACCTTC
TRBV15	once	12	-	TRBJ2-5	CATSGSQETQYF	TGTGCCACCAGCGGCTCCCAAGAGACCCAGTACTTC
TRBV6-1	-	16	-	TRBJ1-2	CASSERQGRRVYGYTF	TGTGCCAGCAGTGAAAGGCAGGGTCGGAGGGTCTATGGCTACACCTTC
TRBV27	-	16	TRBD2	TRBJ2-1	CASTSGGMSSYNEQFF	TGTGCCAGCACCTCCGGGGGGATGAGCTCCTACAATGAGCAGTTCTTC
TRBV5-1	-	14	TRBD1	TRBJ1-6	CASGWGQNNSPLHF	TGCGCCAGCGGGTGGGGACAGAATAATTCACCCCTCCACTTT
TRBV6-2/TRBV6-3	-	15	-	TRBJ1-6	CASSYPTGSVSPLHF	TGTGCCAGCAGTTACCCAACAGGGAGCGTTTCACCCCTCCACTTT
TRBV29-1	-	14	-	TRBJ1-4	CSVEVGPGGEKLFF	TGCAGCGTTGAAGTAGGCCCGGGGGGAGAAAAACTGTTTTTT
TRBV2	-	13	-	TRBJ2-7	CASISTDHYEQYF	TGTGCCAGCATCAGTACAGACCACTACGAGCAGTACTTC
TRBV4-1	-	16	-	TRBJ1-1	CASSPLSTGMNTEAFF	TGCGCCAGCAGCCCCTTATCGACGGGAATGAACACTGAAGCTTTCTTT
TRBV10-1	-	14	-	TRBJ1-3	CASSESRMAGTIYF	TGCGCCAGCAGTGAGTCAAGGATGGCAGGCACCATATATTTT
TRBV7-2	few	14	-	TRBJ1-3	CASSLTGPGNTIYF	TGTGCCAGCAGCTTAACAGGTCCTGGAAACACCATATATTTT
TRBV6-1	-	17	TRBD2	TRBJ2-7	CASSESLAGGGGYEQYF	TGTGCCAGCAGTGAGTCTCTTGCGGGAGGGGGGGGATACGAGCAGTACTTC
TRBV15	-	12	-	TRBJ1-1	CATSRRGTEAFF	TGTGCCACCAGCCGTCGGGGGACTGAAGCTTTCTTT
TRBV5-4	-	16	TRBD1	TRBJ2-2	CASSFEIGQGTGELFF	TGTGCCAGCAGCTTCGAAATAGGACAGGGCACCGGGGAGCTGTTTTTT
TRBV27	few	15	TRBD1	TRBJ1-5	CASSLTGSRNQPQHF	TGTGCCAGCAGTTTGACAGGGTCTCGCAATCAGCCCCAGCATTTT
TRBV2	-	15	TRBD1	TRBJ1-1	CASGAIGPGTGVAFF	TGTGCCAGCGGCGCTATTGGTCCGGGGACAGGGGTAGCTTTCTTT
TRBV2	few	13	TRBD1	TRBJ1-1	CARTGTANTEAFF	TGTGCCAGAACCGGGACAGCGAACACTGAAGCTTTCTTT
TRBV27	-	17	TRBD1	TRBJ2-7	CASSFPPYGTGGNEQYF	TGTGCCAGCAGTTTTCCTCCCTACGGGACAGGGGGAAACGAGCAGTACTTC
TRBV4-2	-	13	-	TRBJ1-1	CASSHLQVNEAFF	TGTGCCAGCAGCCATTTGCAGGTCAATGAAGCTTTCTTT